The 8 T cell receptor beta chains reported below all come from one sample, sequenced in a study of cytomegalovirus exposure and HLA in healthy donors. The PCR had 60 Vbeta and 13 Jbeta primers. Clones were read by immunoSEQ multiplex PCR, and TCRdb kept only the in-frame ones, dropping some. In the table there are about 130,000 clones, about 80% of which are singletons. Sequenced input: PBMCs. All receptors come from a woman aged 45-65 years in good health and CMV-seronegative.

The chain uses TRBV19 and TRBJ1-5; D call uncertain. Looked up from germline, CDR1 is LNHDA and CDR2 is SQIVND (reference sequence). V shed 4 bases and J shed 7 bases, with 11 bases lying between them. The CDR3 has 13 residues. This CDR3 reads CASSTHKQQPQHF. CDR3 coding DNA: TGTGCCAGTAGTACGCACAAACAGCAGCCCCAGCATTTT.

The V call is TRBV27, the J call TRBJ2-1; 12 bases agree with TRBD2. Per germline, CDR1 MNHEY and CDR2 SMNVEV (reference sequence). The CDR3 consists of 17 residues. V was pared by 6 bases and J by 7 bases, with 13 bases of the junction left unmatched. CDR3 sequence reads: CASSLRLAGGSVNEQFF. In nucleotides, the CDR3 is TGTGCCAGCAGCCTTAGGCTAGCGGGAGGGTCGGTAAATGAGCAGTTCTTC.

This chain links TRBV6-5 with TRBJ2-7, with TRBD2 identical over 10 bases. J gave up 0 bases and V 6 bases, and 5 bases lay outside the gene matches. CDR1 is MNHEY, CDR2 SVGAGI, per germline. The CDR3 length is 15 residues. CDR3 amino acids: CASSKREGRSYEQYF. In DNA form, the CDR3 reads TGTGCCAGCAGCAAGCGGGAGGGCCGCTCCTACGAGCAGTACTTC.

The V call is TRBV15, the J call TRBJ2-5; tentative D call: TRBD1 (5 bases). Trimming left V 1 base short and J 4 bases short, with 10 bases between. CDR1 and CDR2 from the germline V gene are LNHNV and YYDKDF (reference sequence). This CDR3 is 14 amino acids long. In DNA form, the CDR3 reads TGTGCCACCAGCAGAGTTTGGGGCCGAGAGACCCAGTACTTC. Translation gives CATSRVWGRETQYF.

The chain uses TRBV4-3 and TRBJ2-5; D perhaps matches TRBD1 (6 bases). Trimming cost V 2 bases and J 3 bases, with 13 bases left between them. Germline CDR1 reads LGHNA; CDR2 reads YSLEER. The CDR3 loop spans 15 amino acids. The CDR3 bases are TGCGCCAGCAGCCAATCCGGGACACCCGAAGAGACCCAGTACTTC. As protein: CASSQSGTPEETQYF.

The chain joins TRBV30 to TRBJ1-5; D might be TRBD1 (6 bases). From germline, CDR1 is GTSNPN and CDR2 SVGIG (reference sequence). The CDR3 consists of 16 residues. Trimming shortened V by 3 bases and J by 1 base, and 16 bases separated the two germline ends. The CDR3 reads CAWSLHRGASNQPQHF. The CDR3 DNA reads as TGTGCCTGGAGCCTTCATCGGGGGGCGAGCAATCAGCCCCAGCATTTT.

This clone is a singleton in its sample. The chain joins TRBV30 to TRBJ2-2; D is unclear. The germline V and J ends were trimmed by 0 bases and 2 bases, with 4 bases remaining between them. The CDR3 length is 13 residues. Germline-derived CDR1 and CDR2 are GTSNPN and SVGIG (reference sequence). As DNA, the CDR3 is TGTGCCTGGAGTGTAGCCAACACCGGGGAGCTGTTTTTT. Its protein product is CAWSVANTGELFF.

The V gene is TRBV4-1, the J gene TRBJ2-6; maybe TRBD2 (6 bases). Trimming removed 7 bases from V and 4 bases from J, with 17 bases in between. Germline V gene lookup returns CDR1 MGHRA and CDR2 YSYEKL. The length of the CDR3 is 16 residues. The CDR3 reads CASTSPGGYGANVLTF. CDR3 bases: TGCGCCAGCACCTCCCCCGGGGGTTACGGGGCCAACGTCCTGACTTTC.